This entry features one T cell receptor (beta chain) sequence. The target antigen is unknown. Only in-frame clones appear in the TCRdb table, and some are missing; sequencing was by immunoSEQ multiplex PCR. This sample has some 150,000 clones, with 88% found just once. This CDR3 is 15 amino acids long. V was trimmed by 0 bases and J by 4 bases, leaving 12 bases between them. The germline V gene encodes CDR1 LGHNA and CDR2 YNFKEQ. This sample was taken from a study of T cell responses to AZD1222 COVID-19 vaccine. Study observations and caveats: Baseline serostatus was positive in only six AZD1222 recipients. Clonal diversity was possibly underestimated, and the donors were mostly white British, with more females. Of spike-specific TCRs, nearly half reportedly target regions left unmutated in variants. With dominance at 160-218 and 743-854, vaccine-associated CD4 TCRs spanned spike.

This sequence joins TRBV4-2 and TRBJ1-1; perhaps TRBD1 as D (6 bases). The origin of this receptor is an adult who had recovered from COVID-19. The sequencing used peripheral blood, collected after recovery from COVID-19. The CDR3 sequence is CASSQEWGLATEAFF. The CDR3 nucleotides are TGTGCCAGCAGCCAAGAATGGGGGCTAGCCACTGAAGCTTTCTTT.